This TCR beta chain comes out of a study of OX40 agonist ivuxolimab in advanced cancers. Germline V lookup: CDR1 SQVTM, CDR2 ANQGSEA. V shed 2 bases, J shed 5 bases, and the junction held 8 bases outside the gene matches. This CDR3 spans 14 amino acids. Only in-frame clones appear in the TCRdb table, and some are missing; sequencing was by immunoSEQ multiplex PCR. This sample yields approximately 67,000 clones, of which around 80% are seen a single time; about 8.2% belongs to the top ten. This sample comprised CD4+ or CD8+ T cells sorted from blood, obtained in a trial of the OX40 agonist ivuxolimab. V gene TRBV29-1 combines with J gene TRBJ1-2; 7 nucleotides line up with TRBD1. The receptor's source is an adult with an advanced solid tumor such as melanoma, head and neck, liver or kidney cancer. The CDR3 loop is CSVENRGGGYGYTF. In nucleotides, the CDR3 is TGCAGCGTTGAAAACCGAGGGGGCGGTTATGGCTACACCTTC.